Below, one T cell receptor beta chain is given with its context. The CDR3 spans 13 residues. Trimming cost V 4 bases and J 6 bases, with 9 bases left between them. CDR1 is LNHDA, CDR2 SQIVND, per germline (reference sequence). The data were produced by immunoSEQ multiplex PCR, yet TCRdb's version contains in-frame clones alone and is incomplete. This repertoire shows under 150,000 clones, around 89% found once; its top ten account for 2% to 2.5%. This sample was included in a study of control samples from healthy donors and cancer patients. The chain combines TRBV19 with TRBJ2-2; D may be TRBD2 (5 bases). This receptor was taken from a woman between 65 and 79 years old in good health. Sequenced material: blood. CDR3 protein: CASSSTSAGELFF. CDR3 DNA: TGTGCCAGTAGTAGCACTAGTGCCGGGGAGCTGTTTTTT.